This T cell receptor (beta chain) was sequenced during a study of a mutant IDH1 vaccine in newly diagnosed glioma. On this clone itself: Its matching antigen is unknown.

The sample's time point: week 23, last vaccination. One vaccine dose held 300 ug of mutant IDH1 20-mer peptide and came with topical imiquimod. Study-wide findings and caveats: Changes in the top peripheral T cell clonotypes seemingly had no bearing on pseudoprogression. The study observed vaccine-induced immune responses in 90% to 95% of patients.

Germline CDR1 reads SGHRS; CDR2 reads YFSETQ. V shed 0 bases, J shed 8 bases, and the junction held 5 bases outside the gene matches. CDR3 size: 15 residues. The protocol was immunoSEQ multiplex PCR, while the TCRdb copy is restricted to in-frame clones and leaves out a portion. The table has some 11,000 clones, approximately 88% seen once. The sequenced sample was PBMCs, obtained from a glioma patient whose treatment included an IDH1 peptide vaccine. The chain has TRBV5-1 and TRBJ1-2; TRBD1 matches at 12 bases. This receptor was taken from a woman in her 40s with glioma. Some clones in this sample may be carry-over from other donors' samples. The CDR3 here is CASSLAGTGGEGYTF. CDR3 DNA sequence: TGCGCCAGCAGCTTGGCCGGGACAGGGGGCGAGGGCTACACCTTC.